Shown below are 32 T cell receptor beta chains from a single sample sequenced in a study of T cell changes during pregnancy in multiple sclerosis. This table comes from immunoSEQ multiplex PCR, and its TCRdb copy is limited to in-frame clones, with some not included. Of around 100,000 clones listed, about 94% were seen once; the top ten hold approximately 1.5%. The sequencing here drew on peripheral blood, taken in the third trimester of pregnancy. The receptors originated from a female donor with multiple sclerosis, enrolled in a pregnancy study.

The CDR3 reads CASSDYPYRGMNTEAFF. CDR3 nucleotides: TGTGCCAGCAGCGACTATCCGTACAGAGGCATGAACACTGAAGCTTTCTTT. The chain recombines TRBV11-2 with TRBJ1-1; D gene uncertain. Germline V lookup: CDR1 SGHAT, CDR2 FQNNGV. This CDR3 contains 17 residues. Trimming stripped 5 bases from V and 0 bases from J, with 19 bases between.

This sequence joins TRBV6-1 and TRBJ1-1; TRBD1 aligns across 7 bases. V lost 5 bases to trimming and J lost 9 bases; unmatched junction nucleotides: 9. This CDR3 has 13 amino acids. From germline, CDR1 is MNHNS and CDR2 SASEGT. The CDR3 DNA is TGTGCCAGCAGTCTTGACAGGGAAGAGAAAGCTTTCTTT. Translating gives CASSLDREEKAFF.

V gene TRBV27 combines with J gene TRBJ2-4, with D perhaps TRBD2 (6 bases). CDR1 is MNHEY, CDR2 SMNVEV, per germline (reference sequence). Trimming left V 5 bases short and J 5 bases short, with 25 bases between. The CDR3 spans 18 residues. Written as DNA, the CDR3 is TGTGCCAGCAGTCACAGGAGGGGATGGGAGAGGCAGGAAAACATTCAGTACTTC. Its protein product is CASSHRRGWERQENIQYF.

The chain links TRBV7-8 to TRBJ1-5; D is unresolved. Trimming left V 1 base short and J 6 bases short, with 7 bases between. This CDR3 comprises 13 residues. Germline CDR1 SGHVS, CDR2 FQNEAQ. The chain's CDR3 is CASSLVEGQPQHF. DNA of the CDR3: TGTGCCAGCAGCTTAGTCGAGGGTCAGCCCCAGCATTTT.

The chain recombines TRBV27 with TRBJ2-5; tentatively, D is TRBD2 (5 bases). CDR1 is MNHEY and CDR2 is SMNVEV in the germline V gene (reference sequence). Trimming shortened V by 2 bases and J by 0 bases, and 16 bases separated the two germline ends. This CDR3 spans 17 amino acids. CDR3 amino acids: CASSLGVPGFHQETQYF. CDR3 nucleotides: TGTGCCAGCAGTTTAGGGGTTCCGGGGTTCCACCAAGAGACCCAGTACTTC.

In DNA form, the CDR3 reads TGTGCCAGTAGTATCTTCCGGGACAGGGGTTACGAGCAGTACTTC. This encodes CASSIFRDRGYEQYF. The chain joins TRBV19 to TRBJ2-7, with TRBD1 identical over 10 bases. The J segment lost 4 bases and the V segment lost 3 bases, leaving 6 bases of the junction unmatched. This CDR3 region has 15 residues. Germline V gene lookup returns CDR1 LNHDA and CDR2 SQIVND (reference sequence).

To note about this clone: The sample contains more than one DNA sequence encoding this CDR3. The chain links TRBV27 to TRBJ1-2, with no clear D. Germline V gives CDR1 MNHEY, CDR2 SMNVEV (reference sequence). The germline V and J ends were trimmed by 3 bases and 2 bases, with 7 bases remaining between them. CDR3 length: 13 amino acids. CDR3 in amino acids: CASSFSRNYGYTF. In DNA form, the CDR3 reads TGTGCCAGCAGTTTCTCCAGGAACTATGGCTACACCTTC.

The rearrangement uses TRBV6-1 and TRBJ1-2; 9 nucleotides line up with TRBD1. The trim removed 2 bases at V and 1 base at J, leaving 2 bases unmatched. Germline loops: CDR1 MNHNS, CDR2 SASEGT. This CDR3 is built from 15 residues. The DNA for the CDR3 is TGTGCCAGCAGTGAACGGGACAGGGTTAACTATGGCTACACCTTC. As protein: CASSERDRVNYGYTF.

This CDR3 reads CASSNHRGLRDTEAFF. Here the CDR3 DNA reads TGTGCCAGTAGTAACCACAGGGGGCTACGGGACACTGAAGCTTTCTTT. The V gene is TRBV19, the J gene TRBJ1-1; 9 bases line up with TRBD1. Trimming removed 4 bases from V and 3 bases from J; junction bases left unmatched: 9. The length of the CDR3 is 16 residues. Germline V gene sequence: CDR1 LNHDA, CDR2 SQIVND (reference sequence).

The chain combines TRBV6-5 with TRBJ2-7; perhaps TRBD1 as D (6 bases). CDR1 and CDR2 from the germline V gene are MNHEY and SVGAGI. CDR3 size: 16 residues. V lost 4 bases and J 6 bases, leaving 22 bases between the germline ends. The CDR3 sequence: CASSWGQYSRTREQYF. DNA for the CDR3: TGTGCCAGCAGTTGGGGACAATACAGCCGTACCCGCGAGCAGTACTTC.

V gene TRBV2 combines with J gene TRBJ1-1; TRBD1 matches at 8 bases. The junction had 3 bases not matched to a gene; V was cut back by 8 bases and J by 4 bases. CDR1 is SNHLY and CDR2 is FYNNEI in the germline V gene. The CDR3 sequence is 12 residues long. CDR3 sequence reads: CASLGQGTEAFF. Here the CDR3 DNA reads TGTGCCAGCTTAGGACAGGGCACTGAAGCTTTCTTT.

V and J are TRBV6-1 and TRBJ1-3; D may be TRBD1 (5 bases). This CDR3 spans 16 amino acids. V lost 1 base and J 9 bases, leaving 19 bases between the germline ends. Germline CDR1 reads MNHNS; CDR2 reads SASEGT. The chain's CDR3 is CASSEGTGGRRGTIYF. The CDR3 DNA is TGTGCCAGCAGTGAAGGAACGGGGGGACGGAGGGGCACCATATATTTT.

The chain links TRBV10-3 to TRBJ2-7; TRBD1 agrees at 7 bases. The germline gives CDR1 ENHRY, CDR2 SYGVKD. The junction had 7 bases not matched to a gene; V was cut back by 11 bases and J by 3 bases. The length of the CDR3 is 12 residues. The CDR3 DNA follows: TGTGCCGTAGGGACAGTTAACTACGAGCAGTACTTC. Protein sequence: CAVGTVNYEQYF.

J is TRBJ1-1 and V is TRBV7-6, with 7 bases matching TRBD1. The V segment lost 5 bases and the J segment 5 bases; nucleotides outside the gene matches: 8. Per the germline V gene, CDR1 is SGHVS and CDR2 is FNYEAQ. The CDR3 has 14 amino acids. CDR3 region: CASSLNPGGTEAFF. CDR3 in DNA: TGTGCCAGCAGCCTAAACCCAGGGGGGACTGAAGCTTTCTTT.

CDR3 region: CASSDTGTGGFGYTF. CDR3 DNA: TGTGCCAGTAGTGACACCGGGACAGGGGGCTTTGGCTACACCTTC. The chain employs TRBV19 and TRBJ1-2; 12 nucleotides line up with TRBD1. J gave up 7 bases and V 5 bases, and 8 bases lay outside the gene matches. This CDR3 spans 15 amino acids. Per germline, CDR1 LNHDA and CDR2 SQIVND (reference sequence).

This chain joins TRBV19 and TRBJ2-5, with TRBD2 matching 8 bases. Germline loops: CDR1 LNHDA, CDR2 SQIVND (reference sequence). With 6 bases clipped from V and 4 bases from J, the junction kept 10 bases outside the gene matches. The CDR3 is 15 amino acids. The CDR3 protein is CASRPGGVGAETQYF. CDR3 DNA sequence: TGTGCCAGTAGGCCGGGAGGGGTGGGGGCAGAGACCCAGTACTTC.

The V call is TRBV7-2, the J call TRBJ1-5; tentative D call: TRBD1 (5 bases). The ends were cut back, 1 base at V and 6 bases at J, with 13 bases in the middle. Looked up from germline, CDR1 is SGHTA and CDR2 is FQGNSA. The CDR3 consists of 15 residues. CDR3 DNA: TGTGCCAGCAGCTTAGAAGGGGTGAGCCTTCAGCCCCAGCATTTT. Its translation: CASSLEGVSLQPQHF.

The V gene is TRBV14, the J gene TRBJ2-1; 8 bases line up with TRBD2. Germline CDR1 and CDR2: SGHDN and FVKESK. The CDR3 runs 15 residues. The V segment lost 2 bases and the J segment 5 bases; nucleotides outside the gene matches: 5. The CDR3 protein is CASSQPRGRHNEQFF. In DNA, the CDR3 is TGTGCCAGCAGCCAACCGCGCGGGAGGCACAATGAGCAGTTCTTC.

This rearrangement joins TRBV5-1 to TRBJ2-1; D uncertain. V lost 1 base to trimming and J lost 6 bases, with 14 bases between them. This CDR3 region has 15 residues. Per the germline V gene, CDR1 is SGHRS and CDR2 is YFSETQ. CDR3 residues: CASSLSLVGANEQFF. CDR3 DNA sequence: TGCGCCAGCAGCTTGTCGCTAGTTGGTGCCAATGAGCAGTTCTTC. The whole variable domain, remainder taken from reference TRBV5-1 and TRBJ2-1, is KAGVTQTPRYLIKTRGQQVTLSCSPISGHRSVSWYQQTPGQGLQFLFEYFSETQRNKGNFPGRFSGRQFSNSRSEMNVSTLELGDSALYLCASSLSLVGANEQFFGPGTRLTVL.

The chain joins TRBV18 to TRBJ1-4; TRBD1 matches 10 bases. The J segment lost 8 bases and the V segment lost 3 bases, leaving 0 bases of the junction unmatched. CDR3 length: 13 amino acids. CDR1 and CDR2 from the germline V gene are KGHSH and LQKENI. CDR3 sequence (DNA): TGTGCCAGCTCACCGACAGGGGGCGAAAAACTGTTTTTT. It codes for CASSPTGGEKLFF.

The J gene is TRBJ2-3, the V gene TRBV6-1; unclear D gene. Germline V lookup: CDR1 MNHNS, CDR2 SASEGT. V was clipped by 10 bases and J by 2 bases, with 13 bases between them. The CDR3 spans 13 residues. CDR3 nucleotides: TGTGCCACCGTGGGCAGACACACAGATACGCAGTATTTT. Protein sequence: CATVGRHTDTQYF.

This chain uses TRBV5-4 with TRBJ1-4; D is unclear. Germline loops: CDR1 SGHNT, CDR2 YYREEE (reference sequence). The germline V and J ends were trimmed by 0 bases and 4 bases, with 7 bases remaining between them. There are 14 residues in the CDR3. For the CDR3, the DNA is TGTGCCAGCAGCTTGGGAGGAGTTAATGAAAAACTGTTTTTT. Translating gives CASSLGGVNEKLFF.

The chain couples TRBV6-5 to TRBJ2-3; D call uncertain. The germline CDR1 and CDR2 sequences are MNHEY and SVGAGI. The CDR3 consists of 14 residues. V lost 5 bases and J 1 base, leaving 10 bases between the germline ends. The CDR3: CASSRLTGTDTQYF. In nucleotides, the CDR3 is TGTGCCAGCAGTCGCCTCACAGGCACAGATACGCAGTATTTT.

Remarks on this clone: Other nucleotide sequences from this sample produce the same CDR3. The rearrangement uses TRBV5-6 and TRBJ2-7; TRBD2 agrees at 9 bases. J was trimmed by 2 bases and V by 3 bases; bases with no gene match: 3. Germline V gene lookup returns CDR1 SGHDT and CDR2 YYEEEE. This CDR3 has 14 residues. DNA of the CDR3: TGTGCCAGCAGCTCGACTAGCGGAACCTACGAGCAGTACTTC. Protein sequence: CASSSTSGTYEQYF.

This sequence joins TRBV5-1 and TRBJ1-1; D is perhaps TRBD1 (6 bases). Trimming pared 1 base from V and 1 base from J, leaving 11 bases between. Germline V gene sequence: CDR1 SGHRS, CDR2 YFSETQ. The CDR3 has 15 amino acids. This chain's CDR3 is CASSLNGGQNTEAFF. CDR3 DNA: TGCGCCAGCAGCTTGAATGGGGGACAGAACACTGAAGCTTTCTTT.

J is TRBJ1-1 and V is TRBV5-1, with 7 bases identical to TRBD1. The J segment lost 3 bases and the V segment lost 5 bases, leaving 13 bases of the junction unmatched. CDR1 and CDR2 (germline): SGHRS, YFSETQ. This CDR3 contains 16 residues. This CDR3 is CASRGTAGPVYTEAFF. DNA for the CDR3: TGCGCCAGCAGGGGGACAGCCGGACCGGTCTACACTGAAGCTTTCTTT.

The rearrangement links TRBV6-6 to TRBJ1-2, with D maybe TRBD1 (6 bases). CDR3 length: 14 amino acids. Trimming shortened V by 7 bases and J by 2 bases, and 14 bases separated the two germline ends. Germline values: CDR1 MNHNY, CDR2 SVGAGI (reference sequence). The CDR3 protein is CASTPTGTNYGYTF. Written as DNA, the CDR3 is TGTGCCAGCACCCCGACAGGAACCAACTATGGCTACACCTTC.

The CDR3 DNA reads TGCGCCAGCAGCTTCGCGGATAGCACAGATACGCAGTATTTT. Its translation is CASSFADSTDTQYF. This rearrangement joins TRBV5-1 to TRBJ2-3; D is unresolved. This CDR3 contains 14 residues. V was pared by 2 bases and J by 0 bases, with 7 bases between. Germline lookup yields CDR1 SGHRS and CDR2 YFSETQ.

The V and J genes are TRBV5-4 and TRBJ2-7, with 11 bases matching TRBD2. V was clipped by 0 bases and J by 3 bases; unmatched bases: 5. Germline V CDR1 and CDR2: SGHNT, YYREEE (reference sequence). This CDR3 contains 16 residues. The DNA for the CDR3 is TGTGCCAGCAGCTTGGAGGCTAGCGGGGGGTTCTACGAGCAGTACTTC. It codes for CASSLEASGGFYEQYF. The complete variable domain, with remaining parts taken from reference TRBV5-4 and TRBJ2-7, reads ETGVTQSPTHLIKTRGQQVTLRCSSQSGHNTVSWYQQALGQGPQFIFQYYREEENGRGNFPPRFSGLQFPNYSSELNVNALELDDSALYLCASSLEASGGFYEQYFGPGTRLTVT.

J is TRBJ1-6 and V is TRBV19; a possible D gene is TRBD1 (5 bases). Germline loops: CDR1 LNHDA, CDR2 SQIVND (reference sequence). V was pared by 3 bases and J by 11 bases, with 14 bases between. This CDR3 comprises 14 residues. The CDR3 loop is CASSIAGREPPLHF. DNA of the CDR3: TGTGCCAGTAGTATCGCAGGGAGGGAACCACCCCTCCACTTT.

This clone was observed once. The V call is TRBV5-1, the J call TRBJ1-5; tentative D call: TRBD1 (6 bases). Germline V CDR1 and CDR2: SGHRS, YFSETQ. The CDR3 runs 13 residues. V lost 7 bases, J lost 6 bases, and 14 bases lay in between. CDR3: CASPGVRGQPQHF. CDR3 bases: TGCGCCAGCCCCGGGGTCAGGGGTCAGCCCCAGCATTTT.

The chain is built from TRBV6-6 and TRBJ1-5; TRBD1 matches 8 bases. Per the germline V gene, CDR1 is MNHNY and CDR2 is SVGAGI (reference sequence). The V gene end was trimmed by 5 bases and the J gene end by 5 bases; junction bases not matched to a gene: 5. CDR3 size: 14 residues. CDR3 protein: CASSRQGWHQPQHF. The CDR3 DNA follows: TGTGCCAGCAGTCGACAGGGGTGGCATCAGCCCCAGCATTTT.